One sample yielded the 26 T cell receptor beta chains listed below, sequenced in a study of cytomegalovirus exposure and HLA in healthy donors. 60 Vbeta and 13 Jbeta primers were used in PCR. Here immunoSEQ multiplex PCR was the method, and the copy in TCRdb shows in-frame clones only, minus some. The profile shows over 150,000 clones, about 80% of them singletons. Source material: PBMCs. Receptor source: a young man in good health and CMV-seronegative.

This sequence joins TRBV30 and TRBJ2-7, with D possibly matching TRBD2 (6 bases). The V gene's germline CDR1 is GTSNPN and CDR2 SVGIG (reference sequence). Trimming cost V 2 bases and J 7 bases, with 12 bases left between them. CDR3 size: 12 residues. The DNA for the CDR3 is TGTGCCTGGAGTATAGGTGGGGGGGAGCAGTACTTC. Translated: CAWSIGGGEQYF.

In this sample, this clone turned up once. For the CDR3, the DNA is TGTGCCGGCCAACGGGGGGACACAGATACGCAGTATTTT. This encodes CAGQRGDTDTQYF. The genes are TRBV6-1 and TRBJ2-3, with 7 positions matching TRBD2. CDR1 is MNHNS and CDR2 is SASEGT in the germline V gene. CDR3 length: 13 amino acids. Trimming removed 11 bases from V and 2 bases from J; junction bases left unmatched: 7.

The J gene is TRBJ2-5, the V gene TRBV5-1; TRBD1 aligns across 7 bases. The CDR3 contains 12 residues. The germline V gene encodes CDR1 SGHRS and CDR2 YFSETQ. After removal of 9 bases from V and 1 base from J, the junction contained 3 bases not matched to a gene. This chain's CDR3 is CATRDSQETQYF. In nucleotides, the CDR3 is TGCGCCACCAGGGACAGCCAAGAGACCCAGTACTTC.

Written as DNA, the CDR3 is TGTGCCAGCAGCTCCCGGGCGGGGGAAGATCAGCCCCAGCATTTT. Its translation is CASSSRAGEDQPQHF. This chain uses TRBV7-8 with TRBJ1-5; possible D gene TRBD1, 5 bases. The germline gives CDR1 SGHVS, CDR2 FQNEAQ. Trimming cost V 4 bases and J 5 bases, with 15 bases left between them. The CDR3 is 15 residues long.

CDR3 DNA: TGTGCCACCAGCAGAGGTGGACAGGGCAACACTGAAGCTTTCTTT. Translating gives CATSRGGQGNTEAFF. The chain is built from TRBV15 and TRBJ1-1, with TRBD1 identical over 8 bases. This CDR3 comprises 15 residues. Germline V gene lookup returns CDR1 LNHNV and CDR2 YYDKDF (reference sequence). The trim removed 1 base at V and 2 bases at J, leaving 3 bases unmatched. Based on the CDR3 plus reference TRBV15 and TRBJ1-1, the full variable domain is DAMVIQNPRYQVTQFGKPVTLSCSQTLNHNVMYWYQQKSSQAPKLLFHYYDKDFNNEADTPDNFQSRRPNTSFCFLDIRSPGLGDTAMYLCATSRGGQGNTEAFFGQGTRLTVV.

The DNA for the CDR3 is TGTGCCAGCAGTTACTCTCCTACTTACGCTTTCTTT. Translated, it gives CASSYSPTYAFF. The chain couples TRBV6-6 to TRBJ1-1; no firm D call. V lost 0 bases, J lost 11 bases, and 10 bases lay in between. Germline loops: CDR1 MNHNY, CDR2 SVGAGI (reference sequence). The CDR3 length is 12 residues.

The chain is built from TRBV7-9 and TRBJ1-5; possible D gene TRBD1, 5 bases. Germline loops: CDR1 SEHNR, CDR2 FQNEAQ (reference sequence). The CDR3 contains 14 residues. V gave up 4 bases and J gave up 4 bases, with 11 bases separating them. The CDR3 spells CASSSGGGNQPQHF. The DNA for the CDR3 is TGTGCCAGCAGCTCGGGGGGTGGAAATCAGCCCCAGCATTTT.

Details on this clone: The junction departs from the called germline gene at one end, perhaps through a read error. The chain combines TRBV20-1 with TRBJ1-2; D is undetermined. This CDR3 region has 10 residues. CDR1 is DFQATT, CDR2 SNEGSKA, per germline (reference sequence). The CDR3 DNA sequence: TGCAGTGCTCCAAACTACGGCTACGCCTTC. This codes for CSAPNYGYAF.

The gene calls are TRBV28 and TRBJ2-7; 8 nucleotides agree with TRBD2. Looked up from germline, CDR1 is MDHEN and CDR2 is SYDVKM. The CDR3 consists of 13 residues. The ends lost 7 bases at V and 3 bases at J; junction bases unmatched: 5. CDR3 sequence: CASTLRGGYEQYF. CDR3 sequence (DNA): TGTGCCAGCACTCTCCGGGGGGGCTACGAGCAGTACTTC.

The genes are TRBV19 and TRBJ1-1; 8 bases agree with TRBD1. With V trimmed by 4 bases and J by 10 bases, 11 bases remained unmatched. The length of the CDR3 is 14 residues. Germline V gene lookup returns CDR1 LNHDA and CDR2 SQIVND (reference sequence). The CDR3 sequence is CASSTPQGAWGAFF. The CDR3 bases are TGTGCCAGTAGTACTCCCCAGGGGGCATGGGGAGCTTTCTTT. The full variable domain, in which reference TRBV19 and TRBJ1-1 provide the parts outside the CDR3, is DGGITQSPKYLFRKEGQNVTLSCEQNLNHDAMYWYRQDPGQGLRLIYYSQIVNDFQKGDIAEGYSVSREKKESFPLTVTSAQKNPTAFYLCASSTPQGAWGAFFGQGTRLTVV.

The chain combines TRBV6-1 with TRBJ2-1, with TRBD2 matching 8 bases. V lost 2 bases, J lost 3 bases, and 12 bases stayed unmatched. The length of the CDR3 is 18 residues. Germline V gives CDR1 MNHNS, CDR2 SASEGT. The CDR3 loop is CASSEQSRSGRGYNEQFF. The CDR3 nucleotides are TGTGCCAGCAGTGAACAATCCCGAAGCGGGAGAGGCTACAATGAGCAGTTCTTC.

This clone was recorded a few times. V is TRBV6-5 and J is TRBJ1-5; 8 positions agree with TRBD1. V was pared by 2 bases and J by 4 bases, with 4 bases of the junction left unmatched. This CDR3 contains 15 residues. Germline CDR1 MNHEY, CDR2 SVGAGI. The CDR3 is CASSYRQGANQPQHF. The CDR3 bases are TGTGCCAGCAGTTACCGGCAGGGGGCGAATCAGCCCCAGCATTTT.

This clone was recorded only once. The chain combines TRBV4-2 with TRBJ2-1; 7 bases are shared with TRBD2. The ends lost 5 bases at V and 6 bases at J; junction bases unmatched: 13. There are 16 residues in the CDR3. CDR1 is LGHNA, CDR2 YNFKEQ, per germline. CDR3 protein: CASSSRETVGGNEQFF. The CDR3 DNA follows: TGTGCCAGCAGCTCGCGGGAGACGGTTGGGGGCAATGAGCAGTTCTTC.

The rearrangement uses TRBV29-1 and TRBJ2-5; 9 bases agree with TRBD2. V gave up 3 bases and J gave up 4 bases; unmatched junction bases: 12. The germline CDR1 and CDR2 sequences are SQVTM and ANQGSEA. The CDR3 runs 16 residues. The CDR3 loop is CSVEGLAGNWAETQYF. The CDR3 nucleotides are TGCAGCGTTGAGGGGCTAGCGGGAAATTGGGCAGAGACCCAGTACTTC.

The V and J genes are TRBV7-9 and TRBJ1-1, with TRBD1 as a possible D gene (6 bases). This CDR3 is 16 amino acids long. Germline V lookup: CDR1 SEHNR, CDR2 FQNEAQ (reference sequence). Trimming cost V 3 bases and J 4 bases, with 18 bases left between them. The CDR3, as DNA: TGTGCCAGCAGCTTTACCTTACACAGGGCGGGCACTGAAGCTTTCTTT. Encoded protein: CASSFTLHRAGTEAFF.

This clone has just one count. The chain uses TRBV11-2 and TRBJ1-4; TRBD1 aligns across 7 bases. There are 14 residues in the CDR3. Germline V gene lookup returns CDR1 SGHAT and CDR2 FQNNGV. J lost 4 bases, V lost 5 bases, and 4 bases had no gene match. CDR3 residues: CASSPDRVNEKLFF. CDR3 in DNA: TGTGCCAGCAGCCCCGACAGGGTTAATGAAAAACTGTTTTTT. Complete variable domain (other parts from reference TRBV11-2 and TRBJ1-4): EAGVAQSPRYKIIEKRQSVAFWCNPISGHATLYWYQQILGQGPKLLIQFQNNGVVDDSQLPKDRFSAERLKGVDSTLKIQPAKLEDSAVYLCASSPDRVNEKLFFGSGTQLSVL.

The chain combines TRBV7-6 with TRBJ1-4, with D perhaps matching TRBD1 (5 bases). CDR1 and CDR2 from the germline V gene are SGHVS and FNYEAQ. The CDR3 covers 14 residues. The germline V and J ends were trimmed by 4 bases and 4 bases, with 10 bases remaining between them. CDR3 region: CASSWGGINEKLFF. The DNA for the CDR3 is TGTGCCAGCAGCTGGGGGGGGATTAATGAAAAACTGTTTTTT.

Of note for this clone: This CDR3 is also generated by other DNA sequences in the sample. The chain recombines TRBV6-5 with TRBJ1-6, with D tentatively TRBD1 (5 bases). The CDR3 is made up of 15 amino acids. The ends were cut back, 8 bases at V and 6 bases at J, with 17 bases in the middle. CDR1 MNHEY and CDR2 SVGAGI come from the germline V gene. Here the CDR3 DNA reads TGTGCCAGCGGCTACGACAGCAGTACTAATTCACCCCTCCACTTT. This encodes CASGYDSSTNSPLHF.

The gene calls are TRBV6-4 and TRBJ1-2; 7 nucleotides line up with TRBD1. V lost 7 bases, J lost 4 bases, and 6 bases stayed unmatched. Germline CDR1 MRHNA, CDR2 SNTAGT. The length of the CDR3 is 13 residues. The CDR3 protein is CASIVGQCYGYTF. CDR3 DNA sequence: TGTGCCAGCATCGTGGGACAGTGCTATGGCTACACCTTC.

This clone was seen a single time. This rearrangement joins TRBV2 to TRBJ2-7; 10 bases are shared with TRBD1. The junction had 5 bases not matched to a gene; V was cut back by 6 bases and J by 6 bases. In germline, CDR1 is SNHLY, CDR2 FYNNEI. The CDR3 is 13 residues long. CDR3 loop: CASSWTGGPEQYF. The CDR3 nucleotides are TGTGCCAGCAGCTGGACAGGGGGACCCGAGCAGTACTTC.

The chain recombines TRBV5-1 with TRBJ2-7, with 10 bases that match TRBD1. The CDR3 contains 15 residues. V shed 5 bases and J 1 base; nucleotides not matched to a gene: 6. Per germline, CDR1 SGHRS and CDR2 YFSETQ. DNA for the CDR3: TGCGCCAGCAGGGCCGGGACAGGGGTATCCTACGAGCAGTACTTC. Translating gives CASRAGTGVSYEQYF. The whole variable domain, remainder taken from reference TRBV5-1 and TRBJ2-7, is KAGVTQTPRYLIKTRGQQVTLSCSPISGHRSVSWYQQTPGQGLQFLFEYFSETQRNKGNFPGRFSGRQFSNSRSEMNVSTLELGDSALYLCASRAGTGVSYEQYFGPGTRLTVT.

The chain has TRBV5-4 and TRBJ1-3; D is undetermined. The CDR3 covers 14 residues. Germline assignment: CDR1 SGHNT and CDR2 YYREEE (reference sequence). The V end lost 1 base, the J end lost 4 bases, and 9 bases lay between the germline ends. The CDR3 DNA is TGTGCCAGCAGCTTGATTGGAGCGGGAAACACCATATATTTT. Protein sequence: CASSLIGAGNTIYF.

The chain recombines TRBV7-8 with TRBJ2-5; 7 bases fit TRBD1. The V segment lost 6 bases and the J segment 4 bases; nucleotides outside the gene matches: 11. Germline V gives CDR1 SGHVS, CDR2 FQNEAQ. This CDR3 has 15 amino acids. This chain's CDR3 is CASSLLRTGGETQYF. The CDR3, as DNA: TGTGCCAGCAGTCTTCTTCGGACAGGCGGAGAGACCCAGTACTTC.

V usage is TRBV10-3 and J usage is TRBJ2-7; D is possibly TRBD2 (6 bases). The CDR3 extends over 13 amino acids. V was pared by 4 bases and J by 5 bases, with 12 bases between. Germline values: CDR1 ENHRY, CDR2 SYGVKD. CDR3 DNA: TGTGCCATCAGTGGCGGGGTCGGAGACGAGCAGTACTTC. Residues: CAISGGVGDEQYF.

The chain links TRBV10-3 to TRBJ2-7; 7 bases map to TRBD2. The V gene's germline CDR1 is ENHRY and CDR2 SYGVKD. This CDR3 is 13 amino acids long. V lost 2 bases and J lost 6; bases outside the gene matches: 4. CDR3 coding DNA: TGTGCCATCAGTGAGACGCGCGGGGGCGAGCAGTACTTC. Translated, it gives CAISETRGGEQYF.

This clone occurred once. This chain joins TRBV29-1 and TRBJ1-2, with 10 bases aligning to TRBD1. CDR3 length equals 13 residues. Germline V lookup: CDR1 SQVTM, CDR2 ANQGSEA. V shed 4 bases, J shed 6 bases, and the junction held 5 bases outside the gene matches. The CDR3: CSVGSGTGDGYTF. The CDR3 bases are TGCAGCGTTGGGTCCGGGACAGGGGATGGCTACACCTTC.